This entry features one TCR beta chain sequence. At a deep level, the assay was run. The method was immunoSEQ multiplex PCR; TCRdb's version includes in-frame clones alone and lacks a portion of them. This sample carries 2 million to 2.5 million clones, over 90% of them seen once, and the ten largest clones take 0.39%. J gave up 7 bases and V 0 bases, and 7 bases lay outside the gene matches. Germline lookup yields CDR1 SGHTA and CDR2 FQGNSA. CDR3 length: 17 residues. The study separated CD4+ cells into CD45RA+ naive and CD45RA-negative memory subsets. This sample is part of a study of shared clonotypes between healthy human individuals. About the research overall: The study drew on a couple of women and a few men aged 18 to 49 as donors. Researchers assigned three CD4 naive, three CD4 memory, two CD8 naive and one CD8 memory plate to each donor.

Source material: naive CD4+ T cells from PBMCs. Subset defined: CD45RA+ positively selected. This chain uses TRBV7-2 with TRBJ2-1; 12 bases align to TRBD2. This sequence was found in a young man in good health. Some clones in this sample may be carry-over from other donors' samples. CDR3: CASSLAPTSGSLNEQFF. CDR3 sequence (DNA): TGTGCCAGCAGCTTAGCGCCGACTAGCGGGAGTTTAAATGAGCAGTTCTTC.